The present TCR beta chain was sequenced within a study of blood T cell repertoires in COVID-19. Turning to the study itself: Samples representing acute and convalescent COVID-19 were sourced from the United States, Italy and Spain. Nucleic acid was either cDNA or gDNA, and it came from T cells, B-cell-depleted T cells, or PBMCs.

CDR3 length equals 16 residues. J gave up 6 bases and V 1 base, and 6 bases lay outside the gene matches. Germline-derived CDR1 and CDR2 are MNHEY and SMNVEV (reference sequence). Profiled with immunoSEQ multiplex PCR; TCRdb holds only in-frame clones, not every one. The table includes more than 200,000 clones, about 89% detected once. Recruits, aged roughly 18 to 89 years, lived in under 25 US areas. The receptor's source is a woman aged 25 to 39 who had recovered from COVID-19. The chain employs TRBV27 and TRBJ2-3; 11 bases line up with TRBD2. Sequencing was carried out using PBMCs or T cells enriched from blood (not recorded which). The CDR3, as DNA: TGTGCCAGCAGTTTATATCATATAGCGGGAGGGGATACGCAGTATTTT. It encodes CASSLYHIAGGDTQYF.